This TCR beta chain was retrieved from a study of tumor and adjacent non-tumor tissue in lung cancer. Background on the study: Samples averaged around 4 million productive TCRbeta reads each.

The library came from three nested PCR rounds adapted from ARM-PCR protocols. TCRdb passed the multiplex PCR reads through MiXCR, listing each CDR3 protein once. The top ten clones hold about 40% of a sample with 90,000 to 110,000 distinct CDR3 sequences, 75% of them seen once. This sample's RNA came from whole unsorted tissue. Sequencing was done on a sample of lung tumor tissue. This TCR derives from a woman aged 55-75 years with non-small cell lung cancer.

CDR3 sequence (DNA): TGTGCCAGCAGCTTCGGACAGGGACCCGGGTCCGGGGAGCTGTTTTTT. It translates to CASSFGQGPGSGELFF. The V and J genes are TRBV7-9 and TRBJ2-2, with 8 bases identical to TRBD1. The V gene end was trimmed by 3 bases and the J gene end by 6 bases; junction bases not matched to a gene: 9. The CDR3 spans 16 residues. From germline, CDR1 is SEHNR and CDR2 FQNEAQ (reference sequence).